This T cell receptor beta chain was sequenced in a study of control samples from healthy donors and cancer patients. The CDR3 sequence is 12 residues long. The V segment lost 6 bases and the J segment 8 bases; nucleotides outside the gene matches: 5. From germline, CDR1 is MNHNY and CDR2 SVGAGI (reference sequence). The method was immunoSEQ multiplex PCR; TCRdb's version includes in-frame clones alone and lacks a portion of them. This table holds about 130,000 clones, 90% to 95% found once. In this sample, this clone turned up a few times. Material for sequencing was PBMCs. The genes are TRBV6-6 and TRBJ1-2; 8 bases are a match to TRBD1. The receptor comes from a man aged 55 to 70 with colorectal cancer. The CDR3 region is CASSRTGNGYTF. CDR3 nucleotide sequence: TGTGCCAGCAGCCGGACAGGGAACGGCTACACCTTC.